Listed here are 31 T cell receptor beta chains from one sample, sequenced in a study of blood T cell repertoires in COVID-19. Libraries were prepared by immunoSEQ multiplex PCR; TCRdb keeps only in-frame clonotypes and omits some of them. The data contain about 200,000 clones, approximately 80% of them singletons. The sequenced sample was peripheral blood. Receptors originate from a man in his forties with acute or convalescent COVID-19.

The V and J genes are TRBV7-2 and TRBJ2-7; 13 bases line up with TRBD2. With 5 bases clipped from V and 5 bases from J, the junction kept 9 bases outside the gene matches. CDR1 is SGHTA, CDR2 FQGNSA, per germline. The CDR3 covers 16 residues. DNA of the CDR3: TGTGCCAGCAGCCTCGAAGGACTAGCGGGAGCGGACGAGCAGTACTTC. Its translation: CASSLEGLAGADEQYF.

V gene TRBV2 combines with J gene TRBJ1-1, with 10 bases fitting TRBD1. Trimming cost V 5 bases and J 5 bases; bases outside gene matches: 8. Per germline, CDR1 SNHLY and CDR2 FYNNEI. The CDR3 extends over 15 amino acids. The CDR3 coding sequence is TGTGCCAGCAGTTCCCTGGACAGGGGGGAAACTGAAGCTTTCTTT. It encodes CASSSLDRGETEAFF. The whole variable domain, remainder taken from reference TRBV2 and TRBJ1-1, is EPEVTQTPSHQVTQMGQEVILRCVPISNHLYFYWYRQILGQKVEFLVSFYNNEISEKSEIFDDQFSVERPDGSNFTLKIRSTKLEDSAMYFCASSSLDRGETEAFFGQGTRLTVV.

The table lists this clone with a count of one. The chain has TRBV6-5 and TRBJ1-6, with D unclear. The CDR3 has 15 residues. CDR1 and CDR2 (germline): MNHEY, SVGAGI. The V end was cut by 0 bases, the J end by 5 bases, with 8 bases between. The CDR3 spells CASSYSGRNNSPLHF. The CDR3 nucleotides read TGTGCCAGCAGTTACTCGGGGAGAAATAATTCACCCCTCCACTTT.

The CDR3 here is CATEQGPCLNTEAFF. The CDR3 bases are TGTGCCACCGAACAGGGCCCCTGTTTGAACACTGAAGCTTTCTTT. The V and J genes are TRBV21-1 and TRBJ1-1; TRBD1 reflects the table's D call only, with no check against the DNA. TRBV21-1 is marked as a pseudogene. The CDR3 spans 15 residues.

The chain is built from TRBV27 and TRBJ2-1, with TRBD2 matching 9 bases. Trimming cost V 3 bases and J 8 bases; bases outside gene matches: 8. This CDR3 region has 15 residues. Germline lookup yields CDR1 MNHEY and CDR2 SMNVEV (reference sequence). Written as DNA, the CDR3 is TGTGCCAGCAGTTTGACTAGCGGAAATTGGGATGAGCAGTTCTTC. It codes for CASSLTSGNWDEQFF.

This clone was seen only once. The chain has TRBV28 and TRBJ2-3; perhaps TRBD2 as D (5 bases). The V and J ends lost 5 bases and 9 bases respectively, with 18 bases between them. Germline values: CDR1 MDHEN, CDR2 SYDVKM. This CDR3 is built from 14 residues. CDR3 in amino acids: CASSPNPLLGTQYF. CDR3 nucleotide sequence: TGTGCCAGCAGTCCTAACCCCTTACTAGGAACGCAGTATTTT.

The V and J genes are TRBV27 and TRBJ1-2; 9 bases match TRBD1. This CDR3 comprises 16 residues. The germline V gene has CDR1 MNHEY and CDR2 SMNVEV (reference sequence). The V segment lost 5 bases and the J segment 4 bases; nucleotides outside the gene matches: 11. The CDR3 region is CASSPTHRGRIYGYTF. CDR3 coding DNA: TGTGCCAGCAGTCCCACCCACAGGGGGCGTATCTATGGCTACACCTTC.

The V gene is TRBV2, the J gene TRBJ1-6; weak D call: TRBD1 (6 bases). The V end lost 7 bases, the J end lost 7 bases, and 11 bases lay between the germline ends. This CDR3 has 13 residues. Looked up from germline, CDR1 is SNHLY and CDR2 is FYNNEI. The CDR3 DNA follows: TGTGCCAGCAAGGACAGCCAAAATTCACCCCTCCACTTT. Encoded protein: CASKDSQNSPLHF.

As to this clone: Other DNA sequences of this sample code for an identical CDR3. This chain uses TRBV4-3 with TRBJ2-1; the D gene is possibly TRBD1 (5 bases). The V gene lost 0 bases and the J gene lost 0 bases, with 6 bases spanning the gap. CDR1 and CDR2 (germline): LGHNA, YSLEER. The length of the CDR3 is 15 residues. Here the CDR3 reads CASSQEGLSYNEQFF. The CDR3 bases are TGCGCCAGCAGCCAAGAGGGGCTCTCCTACAATGAGCAGTTCTTC.

This chain joins TRBV25-1 and TRBJ2-7; 8 bases map to TRBD1. The CDR3 contains 12 residues. CDR1 is MGHDK, CDR2 SYGVNS, per germline. Unmatched junction bases numbered 3, after V lost 6 bases and J lost 5 bases. CDR3 DNA: TGTGCCAGCAGCGACAGGGGTGACGAGCAGTACTTC. Encoded protein: CASSDRGDEQYF.

This clone was recorded only once. The rearrangement uses TRBV6-2 or TRBV6-3 and TRBJ1-2; a weak D match, TRBD1 (5 bases). Per the germline V gene, CDR1 is MNHEY and CDR2 is SVGEGT. Trimming pared 3 bases from V and 7 bases from J, leaving 12 bases between. CDR3 length equals 13 residues. The CDR3: CASSYLGLGGYTF. As DNA, the CDR3 is TGTGCCAGCAGTTATCTGGGACTGGGTGGCTACACCTTC.

The rearrangement joins TRBV7-8 to TRBJ1-2; TRBD1 agrees at 8 bases. V lost 2 bases and J lost 4; bases outside the gene matches: 3. The CDR3 totals 14 residues. Germline V CDR1 and CDR2: SGHVS, FQNEAQ. For the CDR3, the DNA is TGTGCCAGCAGCTTAAATGGACAGGGCTATGGCTACACCTTC. Translation: CASSLNGQGYGYTF.

This chain links TRBV5-1 with TRBJ1-1, with 8 bases matching TRBD1. After removal of 4 bases from V and 2 bases from J, the junction contained 7 bases not matched to a gene. From germline, CDR1 is SGHRS and CDR2 YFSETQ. The CDR3 consists of 15 residues. Here the CDR3 DNA reads TGCGCCAGCAGCATACTGACAGGGGCCAACACTGAAGCTTTCTTT. Its protein product is CASSILTGANTEAFF.

The chain has TRBV20-1 and TRBJ2-3, with 10 bases matching TRBD2. The V gene's germline CDR1 is DFQATT and CDR2 SNEGSKA (reference sequence). The CDR3 covers 18 residues. V lost 3 bases, J lost 1 base, and 13 bases stayed unmatched. Here the CDR3 DNA reads TGCAGTGCTAGTGACGCTTTAACCGGGACTAGCGGCACAGATACGCAGTATTTT. This codes for CSASDALTGTSGTDTQYF.

This chain links TRBV12-3 or TRBV12-4 with TRBJ1-4; D unclear. V dropped 6 bases and J dropped 5 bases, with 10 bases sitting between them. CDR3 length: 13 amino acids. The CDR3 DNA reads as TGTGCCAGCAGGGCCGGGTCAAATGAAAAACTGTTTTTT. Protein: CASRAGSNEKLFF.

V and J are TRBV3-1 (or the pseudogene TRBV3-2) and TRBJ1-2; 8 nucleotides line up with TRBD1. J was trimmed by 8 bases and V by 1 base; bases with no gene match: 3. This CDR3 comprises 13 residues. CDR1 is LGHDT, CDR2 YNNKEL, per germline (reference sequence). The CDR3 DNA reads as TGTGCCAGCAGCCAAGCTGACAGGGGCGGCTACACCTTC. It codes for CASSQADRGGYTF.

J is TRBJ2-3 and V is TRBV6-1; D call uncertain. Germline CDR1 is MNHNS and CDR2 is SASEGT. This CDR3 region has 15 residues. Between the trimmed V and J ends, which lost 3 bases and 0 bases, there was a span of 10 bases. In DNA, the CDR3 is TGTGCCAGCAGTGATGGCGGAGCTAGCACAGATACGCAGTATTTT. Translating gives CASSDGGASTDTQYF.

V is TRBV4-1 and J is TRBJ2-5; D remains ambiguous. CDR1 and CDR2 from the germline V gene are MGHRA and YSYEKL. V shed 0 bases and J shed 7 bases, with 6 bases lying between them. The CDR3 is made up of 12 amino acids. The CDR3 sequence is CASSQDRGTQYF. The CDR3 coding sequence is TGCGCCAGCAGCCAAGATCGAGGGACCCAGTACTTC.

This chain links TRBV5-5 with TRBJ1-5; D uncertain. The V end lost 4 bases, the J end lost 6 bases, and 17 bases lay between the germline ends. Germline CDR1 SGHKS, CDR2 YYEKEE (reference sequence). This CDR3 has 15 amino acids. The CDR3 protein is CASSPGSDSGQPQHF. For the CDR3, the DNA is TGTGCCAGCAGCCCCGGGAGCGATTCAGGTCAGCCCCAGCATTTT.

This clone turned up a few times. The chain combines TRBV29-1 with TRBJ2-1; D gene unclear. V was trimmed by 6 bases and J by 9 bases, leaving 9 bases between them. Germline-derived CDR1 and CDR2 are SQVTM and ANQGSEA. There are 10 residues in the CDR3. In DNA, the CDR3 is TGCAGCGTCGGGTTGCGTGAGCAGTTCTTC. It translates to CSVGLREQFF.

This sequence joins TRBV5-5 and TRBJ2-5; 9 nucleotides line up with TRBD1. J was trimmed by 1 base and V by 4 bases; bases with no gene match: 11. The CDR3 loop spans 17 amino acids. CDR1 SGHKS and CDR2 YYEKEE come from the germline V gene (reference sequence). The chain's CDR3 is CASSRKLDRGVQETQYF. CDR3 bases: TGTGCCAGCAGCCGAAAGCTGGACAGGGGCGTCCAAGAGACCCAGTACTTC.

The chain is built from TRBV4-3 and TRBJ2-1; TRBD2 matches at 11 bases. The CDR3 is made up of 17 amino acids. Trimming cost V 4 bases and J 3 bases; bases outside gene matches: 8. CDR1 is LGHNA, CDR2 YSLEER, per germline. CDR3 protein: CASSLRLAGGNYNEQFF. The CDR3 DNA is TGCGCCAGCAGCCTACGTCTAGCGGGAGGAAACTACAATGAGCAGTTCTTC.

The V call is TRBV5-8, the J call TRBJ2-2, with 9 bases that match TRBD2. Germline V gives CDR1 SGHTS, CDR2 YDEGEE. The CDR3 loop spans 18 amino acids. J was trimmed by 4 bases and V by 4 bases; bases with no gene match: 14. This CDR3 reads CASSTFIGTSSFTGELFF. The DNA of the CDR3 is TGTGCCAGCAGCACCTTCATCGGGACTAGCAGTTTCACCGGGGAGCTGTTTTTT. Variable domain in full (rest from reference TRBV5-8 and TRBJ2-2): EAGVTQSPTHLIKTRGQQATLRCSPISGHTSVYWYQQALGLGLQFLLWYDEGEERNRGNFPPRFSGRQFPNYSSELNVNALELEDSALYLCASSTFIGTSSFTGELFFGEGSRLTVL.

This clone was picked up one time. The chain is built from TRBV11-2 and TRBJ2-5, with D possibly TRBD1 on 6 matching bases. The germline CDR1 and CDR2 sequences are SGHAT and FQNNGV. V was clipped by 0 bases and J by 2 bases, with 10 bases between them. This CDR3 contains 15 residues. For the CDR3, the DNA is TGTGCCAGCAGCTTAGATCCCAGGGGACAAGAGACCCAGTACTTC. Residues: CASSLDPRGQETQYF. The entire variable domain, with the rest obtained from reference TRBV11-2 and TRBJ2-5, is as follows: EAGVAQSPRYKIIEKRQSVAFWCNPISGHATLYWYQQILGQGPKLLIQFQNNGVVDDSQLPKDRFSAERLKGVDSTLKIQPAKLEDSAVYLCASSLDPRGQETQYFGPGTRLLVL.

The chain couples TRBV15 to TRBJ2-3; 7 bases align to TRBD1. This CDR3 is built from 16 residues. Germline V gene sequence: CDR1 LNHNV, CDR2 YYDKDF (reference sequence). J lost 5 bases, V lost 5 bases, and 13 bases had no gene match. CDR3 loop: CATSGRGGGEGDTQYF. CDR3 bases: TGTGCCACCAGCGGAAGAGGGGGCGGCGAGGGAGATACGCAGTATTTT.

This sequence joins TRBV3-1 (or the pseudogene TRBV3-2) and TRBJ1-1, with D tentatively TRBD1 (6 bases). This CDR3 comprises 15 residues. From germline, CDR1 is LGHDT and CDR2 YNNKEL (reference sequence). V dropped 2 bases and J dropped 0 bases, with 10 bases sitting between them. The chain's CDR3 is CASSQRDNLNTEAFF. The CDR3 coding sequence is TGTGCCAGCAGCCAAAGGGACAACCTGAACACTGAAGCTTTCTTT.

The V call is TRBV5-6, the J call TRBJ1-3; a weak D match, TRBD1 (5 bases). CDR1 and CDR2 from the germline V gene are SGHDT and YYEEEE. The CDR3 has 17 amino acids. V was trimmed by 4 bases and J by 0 bases, leaving 17 bases between them. CDR3 in amino acids: CASSKRGTYNSGNTIYF. CDR3 DNA: TGTGCCAGCAGCAAGCGCGGGACCTACAACTCTGGAAACACCATATATTTT.

The chain employs TRBV6-2 or TRBV6-3 and TRBJ2-2, with D possibly matching TRBD1 (6 bases). V lost 4 bases, J lost 3 bases, and 15 bases lay in between. Germline V gene lookup returns CDR1 MNHEY and CDR2 SVGEGT. This CDR3 is 16 amino acids long. The CDR3 nucleotides read TGTGCCAGCAGTTCCACAGGGTTTTGGGACACCGGGGAGCTGTTTTTT. Its translation: CASSSTGFWDTGELFF.

A single count supports this clone. The chain recombines TRBV24-1 with TRBJ2-1; 7 bases agree with TRBD2. From germline, CDR1 is KGHDR and CDR2 SFDVKD. After removal of 9 bases from V and 0 bases from J, the junction contained 4 bases not matched to a gene. The CDR3 is 14 residues long. DNA for the CDR3: TGTGCCACCTCTAGCGGTGGCTCCTACAATGAGCAGTTCTTC. This translates into CATSSGGSYNEQFF.

In its sample, this clone was seen a few times. The chain employs TRBV3-1 (or the pseudogene TRBV3-2) and TRBJ1-4; possibly TRBD1 for D (5 bases). This CDR3 is 16 amino acids long. Trimming shortened V by 1 base and J by 1 base, and 10 bases separated the two germline ends. Per the germline V gene, CDR1 is LGHDT and CDR2 is YNNKEL (reference sequence). In nucleotides, the CDR3 is TGTGCCAGCAGCCAAGGAACCACAGGAACTAATGAAAAACTGTTTTTT. The encoded protein is CASSQGTTGTNEKLFF.

The genes are TRBV7-9 and TRBJ1-4; a possible D gene is TRBD1 (6 bases). This CDR3 contains 14 residues. The V end was cut by 5 bases, the J end by 12 bases, with 19 bases between. The germline V gene encodes CDR1 SEHNR and CDR2 FQNEAQ (reference sequence). The CDR3 region has the DNA TGTGCCAGCAGCCTACAGGGTAATGGGGTCGAACTGTTTTTT. Translation gives CASSLQGNGVELFF.